This T cell receptor (beta chain) was documented in a study of shared clonotypes between healthy human individuals. Study-wide results and limits: Of the naive CD4 clonotypes, 4% to 5% were shared across a handful of donors. For sorted subsets, rarefaction showed incomplete sequencing despite large depth. Clonotypes shared by all four donors outscored non-shared clonotypes in generation probability.

Notes on this clone: What it binds is unknown.

The CDR3 runs to 13 residues. Trimming shortened V by 3 bases and J by 5 bases, and 11 bases separated the two germline ends. Germline V gene sequence: CDR1 MNHEY, CDR2 SMNVEV (reference sequence). Positive CCR7 selection of CD45RO-negative cells yielded the naive CD8 cells, and terminally differentiated effector memory CD45RA+ cells were excluded. Replicate PCRs from sorted subsets contained about 200 ng DNA, which is roughly 30,000 T cell genomes. Here immunoSEQ multiplex PCR was the method, and the copy in TCRdb shows in-frame clones only, minus some. The repertoire consists of 2 million to 2.5 million clones, with about 92% occurring once and the leading ten covering about 1.8%.

Sequencing was performed on naive CD8+ T cells from PBMCs. The sequence was collected from a man aged 18 to 35 in good health. Some clones in this sample may be carry-over from other donors' samples. The genes are TRBV27 and TRBJ2-7; D is unclear. The DNA of the CDR3 is TGTGCCAGCAGTTTCGTAAGGAGCAACGAGCAGTACTTC. This codes for CASSFVRSNEQYF.